A single sample is the source of the 20 T cell receptor beta chains below, sequenced in a study of a mutant IDH1 vaccine in newly diagnosed glioma. Noted time point: baseline, week 1 (first vaccination visit). Regarding treatment: pre-vaccination baseline after standard-of-care therapy. The repertoire was sequenced with immunoSEQ multiplex PCR; TCRdb's copy has only in-frame clones and lacks some. The sample shows approximately 54,000 clones, roughly 80% of them seen only once. The source material was PBMCs, sampled from a glioma patient treated with radiotherapy, temozolomide or both. The receptor set was obtained from a man between 18 and 35 years old with glioma.

This clone was observed a single time. The chain combines TRBV4-3 with TRBJ1-2; 11 bases agree with TRBD1. V was pared by 0 bases and J by 3 bases, with 12 bases of the junction left unmatched. This CDR3 has 19 amino acids. Germline V gives CDR1 LGHNA, CDR2 YSLEER. The CDR3 loop is CASSQDGGVRTGGDYGYTF. CDR3 nucleotide sequence: TGCGCCAGCAGCCAAGATGGTGGGGTTAGGACAGGGGGCGACTATGGCTACACCTTC.

J is TRBJ1-5 and V is TRBV4-1; D gene unclear. Germline lookup yields CDR1 MGHRA and CDR2 YSYEKL. This CDR3 has 16 amino acids. V was clipped by 2 bases and J by 2 bases, with 13 bases between them. This chain's CDR3 is CASSQYTAPGNQPQHF. CDR3 bases: TGCGCCAGCAGCCAATACACAGCGCCAGGCAATCAGCCCCAGCATTTT.

CDR3 bases: TGTGCCAGCAGCCCCCTTGCACGGGGGGGCTTCCCGTCAACTAATGAAAAACTGTTTTTT. This encodes CASSPLARGGFPSTNEKLFF. The rearrangement joins TRBV4-2 to TRBJ1-4, with D perhaps TRBD1 (6 bases). Germline assignment: CDR1 LGHNA and CDR2 YNFKEQ. The CDR3 loop spans 20 amino acids. Between the trimmed V and J ends, which lost 4 bases and 0 bases, there was a span of 24 bases.

The CDR3 loop reads CASSSLDFWGTEAFF. In nucleotides, the CDR3 is TGTGCCAGCAGTTCCCTGGACTTTTGGGGCACTGAAGCTTTCTTT. The rearrangement joins TRBV6-5 to TRBJ1-1; D is unresolved. V lost 4 bases and J 4 bases, leaving 16 bases between the germline ends. This CDR3 has 15 amino acids. Germline CDR1 reads MNHEY; CDR2 reads SVGAGI.

The J gene is TRBJ1-5, the V gene TRBV5-5; D might be TRBD1 (6 bases). There are 16 residues in the CDR3. The germline V gene has CDR1 SGHKS and CDR2 YYEKEE (reference sequence). Trimming stripped 0 bases from V and 7 bases from J, with 17 bases between. CDR3 nucleotides: TGTGCCAGCAGCTTGGTCTCCGCCAGGGGTCCCCAGCCCCAGCATTTT. Translation gives CASSLVSARGPQPQHF.

This clone was seen only once. The chain has TRBV30 and TRBJ1-3; D is undetermined. With 3 bases removed from V and 0 bases from J, the gap between germline ends came to 9 bases. The CDR3 is 14 residues long. Germline CDR1 reads GTSNPN; CDR2 reads SVGIG (reference sequence). CDR3 DNA sequence: TGTGCCTGGAGCAGAACGAGCTCTGGAAACACCATATATTTT. It yields the protein CAWSRTSSGNTIYF.

The V and J genes are TRBV9 and TRBJ1-5; the D is unclear. V was clipped by 0 bases and J by 6 bases, with 13 bases between them. The CDR3 consists of 15 residues. Germline V gene lookup returns CDR1 SGDLS and CDR2 YYNGEE. The CDR3 loop reads CASSVDGKRIQPQHF. The CDR3 DNA reads as TGTGCCAGCAGCGTAGACGGTAAGCGGATTCAGCCCCAGCATTTT.

The J gene is TRBJ2-7, the V gene TRBV28; 11 nucleotides match TRBD2. This CDR3 has 20 residues. The trim removed 3 bases at V and 4 bases at J, leaving 20 bases unmatched. Per the germline V gene, CDR1 is MDHEN and CDR2 is SYDVKM. The CDR3 protein is CASSLESSGRPISGPYEQYF. The CDR3 DNA reads TGTGCCAGCAGTTTGGAATCTAGCGGGAGGCCGATCTCCGGTCCTTACGAGCAGTACTTC. Full variable domain (rest looked up from reference TRBV28 and TRBJ2-7): DVKVTQSSRYLVKRTGEKVFLECVQDMDHENMFWYRQDPGLGLRLIYFSYDVKMKEKGDIPEGYSVSREKKERFSLILESASTNQTSMYLCASSLESSGRPISGPYEQYFGPGTRLTVT.

This chain joins TRBV5-1 and TRBJ1-1; D gene ambiguous. Trimming took off 4 bases at V and 7 bases at J, with 17 bases between the two ends. This CDR3 spans 14 amino acids. Germline V gives CDR1 SGHRS, CDR2 YFSETQ. In nucleotides, the CDR3 is TGCGCCAGCAGCGAAGGATCTACGGTCTTTGAAGCTTTCTTT. This encodes CASSEGSTVFEAFF.

This clone was observed a handful of times. The J gene is TRBJ1-6, the V gene TRBV19; TRBD1 agrees at 7 bases. After removal of 1 base from V and 8 bases from J, the junction contained 8 bases not matched to a gene. The CDR3 is 16 residues long. Germline values: CDR1 LNHDA, CDR2 SQIVND (reference sequence). CDR3 sequence (DNA): TGTGCCAGTAGTATAGCCCGGACAGGAAGGTATTCACCCCTCCACTTT. Protein sequence: CASSIARTGRYSPLHF.

V gene TRBV5-1 combines with J gene TRBJ2-1, with D possibly matching TRBD2 (5 bases). CDR3 length equals 17 residues. V gave up 2 bases and J gave up 1 base, with 16 bases separating them. The V gene's germline CDR1 is SGHRS and CDR2 YFSETQ. The CDR3 protein is CASSFLAGGKSYNEQFF. The DNA for the CDR3 is TGCGCCAGCAGCTTCCTCGCGGGCGGAAAATCCTACAATGAGCAGTTCTTC.

The DNA of the CDR3 is TGTGCCAGCAGTGAAGCCGGGACAGACGAAGAGACCCAGTACTTC. It encodes CASSEAGTDEETQYF. The chain recombines TRBV2 with TRBJ2-5; the match to TRBD1 covers 7 bases. This CDR3 is built from 15 residues. V trimming: 0 bases; J trimming: 3 bases; junction bases outside the gene matches: 4. In germline, CDR1 is SNHLY, CDR2 FYNNEI.

The chain links TRBV4-1 to TRBJ1-2; 7 bases line up with TRBD1. With 1 base clipped from V and 2 bases from J, the junction kept 4 bases outside the gene matches. Germline lookup yields CDR1 MGHRA and CDR2 YSYEKL. The CDR3 covers 15 residues. Here the CDR3 DNA reads TGCGCCAGCAGCCAAGTCGACAGGGCGAACTATGGCTACACCTTC. Amino acid sequence: CASSQVDRANYGYTF.

The gene calls are TRBV25-1 and TRBJ2-7; D call uncertain. Between the trimmed V and J ends, which lost 5 bases and 3 bases, there was a span of 8 bases. CDR1 and CDR2 from the germline V gene are MGHDK and SYGVNS. The CDR3 has 12 amino acids. CDR3 region: CASSPGNYEQYF. CDR3 nucleotides: TGTGCCAGCAGTCCGGGTAACTACGAGCAGTACTTC.

The genes are TRBV11-3 and TRBJ2-7; 8 bases are shared with TRBD1. The CDR3 extends over 15 amino acids. CDR1 is SGHNT, CDR2 YENEEA, per germline. Trimming took 0 bases from V and 5 from J; bases not matched to a gene: 6. The CDR3 region is CASSLEPGQGHEQYF. The CDR3, as DNA: TGTGCCAGCAGCTTAGAACCAGGACAGGGCCACGAGCAGTACTTC.

The chain has TRBV7-8 and TRBJ2-7; possibly TRBD1 for D (5 bases). The CDR3 is 14 amino acids. Trimming removed 4 bases at V and 1 base at J, with 11 bases between. Germline V CDR1 and CDR2: SGHVS, FQNEAQ. Here the CDR3 reads CASSYGRVSYEQYF. For the CDR3, the DNA is TGTGCCAGCAGCTACGGCAGGGTTTCCTACGAGCAGTACTTC.

This chain links TRBV6-6 with TRBJ2-7; 8 bases are a match to TRBD2. Germline CDR1 and CDR2: MNHNY and SVGAGI (reference sequence). The CDR3 covers 12 residues. V was clipped by 6 bases and J by 6 bases; unmatched bases: 4. The CDR3 DNA follows: TGTGCCAGCAGCCACGCGGGGGGCGAGCAGTACTTC. Translation gives CASSHAGGEQYF.

The V gene is TRBV25-1, the J gene TRBJ2-3; 7 bases fit TRBD2. The CDR3 spans 16 residues. The V segment lost 4 bases and the J segment 0 bases; nucleotides outside the gene matches: 7. Germline CDR1 reads MGHDK; CDR2 reads SYGVNS. Written as DNA, the CDR3 is TGTGCCAGCAGTGGGCGGGCTAGCGGTAGCACAGATACGCAGTATTTT. This translates into CASSGRASGSTDTQYF.

The chain couples TRBV10-3 to TRBJ2-7, with D possibly being TRBD1 or TRBD2 (6 bases each). With 2 bases removed from V and 0 bases from J, the gap between germline ends came to 11 bases. Looked up from germline, CDR1 is ENHRY and CDR2 is SYGVKD. CDR3 length: 15 residues. The CDR3 protein is CAISEMRDNSYEQYF. Here the CDR3 DNA reads TGTGCCATCAGTGAGATGCGGGACAACTCCTACGAGCAGTACTTC.

The J gene is TRBJ1-1, the V gene TRBV19; TRBD1 aligns across 9 bases. This CDR3 region has 15 residues. The germline gives CDR1 LNHDA, CDR2 SQIVND (reference sequence). J lost 1 base, V lost 3 bases, and 3 bases had no gene match. The CDR3 reads CASSIRTGENTEAFF. The CDR3 DNA reads TGTGCCAGTAGTATTAGGACAGGGGAGAACACTGAAGCTTTCTTT.